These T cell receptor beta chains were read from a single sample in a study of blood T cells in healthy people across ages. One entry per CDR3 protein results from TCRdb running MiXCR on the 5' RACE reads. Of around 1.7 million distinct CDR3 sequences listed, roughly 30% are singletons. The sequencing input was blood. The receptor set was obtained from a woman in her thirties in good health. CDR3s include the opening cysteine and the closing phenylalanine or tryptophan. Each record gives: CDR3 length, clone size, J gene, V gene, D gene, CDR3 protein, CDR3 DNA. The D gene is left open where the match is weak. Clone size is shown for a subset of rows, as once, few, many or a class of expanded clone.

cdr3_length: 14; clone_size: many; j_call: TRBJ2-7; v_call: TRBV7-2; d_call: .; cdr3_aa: CASSSPDPRGEQYF; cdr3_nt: TGTGCCAGCAGCTCCCCAGACCCTAGGGGCGAGCAGTACTTC
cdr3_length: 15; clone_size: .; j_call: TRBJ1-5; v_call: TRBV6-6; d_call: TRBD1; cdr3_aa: CASSYAGQANQPQHF; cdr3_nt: TGTGCCAGCAGTTACGCTGGACAGGCTAATCAGCCCCAGCATTTT
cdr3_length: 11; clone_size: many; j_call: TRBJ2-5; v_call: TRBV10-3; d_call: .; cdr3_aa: CAISDQETQYF; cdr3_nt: TGTGCCATCAGTGATCAAGAGACCCAGTACTTC
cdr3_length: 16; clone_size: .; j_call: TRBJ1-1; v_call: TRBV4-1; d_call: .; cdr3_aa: CASSLARGTLNTEAFF; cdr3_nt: TGCGCCAGCAGCCTCGCTAGGGGCACCCTGAACACTGAAGCTTTCTTT
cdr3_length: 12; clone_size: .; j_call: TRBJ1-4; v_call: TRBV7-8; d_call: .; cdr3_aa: CASSPLGKTLFF; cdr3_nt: TGTGCCAGCAGCCCCCTGGGGAAAACTCTGTTTTTT
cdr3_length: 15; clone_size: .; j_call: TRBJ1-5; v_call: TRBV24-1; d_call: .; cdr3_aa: CATSDPKGGNQPQHF; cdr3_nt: TGTGCCACCAGTGATCCCAAAGGGGGCAATCAGCCCCAGCATTTT
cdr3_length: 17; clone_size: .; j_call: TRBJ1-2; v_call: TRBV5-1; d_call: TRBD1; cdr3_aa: CASSSGQLSTYNYGYTF; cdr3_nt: TGCGCCAGCAGCTCGGGACAGCTCTCTACCTATAACTATGGCTACACCTTC
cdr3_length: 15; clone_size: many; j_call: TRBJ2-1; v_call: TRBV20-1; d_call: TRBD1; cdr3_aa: CSARDRGQGAGEQFF; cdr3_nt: TGCAGTGCTAGAGATCGGGGACAGGGTGCCGGTGAGCAGTTCTTC
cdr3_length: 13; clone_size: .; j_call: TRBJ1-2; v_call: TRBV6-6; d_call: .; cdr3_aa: CASSADTLYGYTF; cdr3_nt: TGTGCCAGCAGCGCTGACACCCTCTATGGCTACACCTTC
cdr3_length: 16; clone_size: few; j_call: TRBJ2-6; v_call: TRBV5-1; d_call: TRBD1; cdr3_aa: CASSFEGANGANVLTF; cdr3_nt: TGCGCCAGCAGCTTTGAGGGGGCGAATGGGGCCAACGTCCTGACTTTC
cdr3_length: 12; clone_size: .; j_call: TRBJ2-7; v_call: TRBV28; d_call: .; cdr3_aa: CASSLWGIEQYF; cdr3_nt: TGTGCCAGCAGTTTATGGGGGATCGAGCAGTACTTC
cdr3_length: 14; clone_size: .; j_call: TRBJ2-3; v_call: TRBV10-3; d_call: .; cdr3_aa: CAIRESTTTDTQYF; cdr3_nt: TGTGCCATCAGGGAGTCTACTACCACAGATACGCAGTATTTT
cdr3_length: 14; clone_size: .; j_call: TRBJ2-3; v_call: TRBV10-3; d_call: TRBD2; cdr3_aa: CAISPGGSTDTQYF; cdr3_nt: TGTGCCATCAGTCCCGGGGGGAGCACAGATACGCAGTATTTT